The present TCR beta chain was sequenced within a study of T cells in Graves' hyperthyroidism and ophthalmopathy. Study findings and constraints: Ophthalmopathy was model-predicted a median around seven months pre-onset.

The TCR beta CDR3 regions underwent amplification using RNA transcripts as the source. TCR CDR3 regions were first amplified by RT-PCR with HTBI primers. A single record per CDR3 protein comes from TCRdb applying MiXCR to the multiplex PCR reads. Among hundreds of thousands of distinct CDR3 sequences listed, 16% were seen once. This clonotype was seen more than once but under ten times. Its specificity is not known. Germline is not matched at one junction end, which may reflect a read error. CDR1 is SGHDN and CDR2 is FVKESK in the germline V gene. The CDR3 runs 16 residues. The receptor was derived from a woman in her 30s with Graves' hyperthyroidism. The sample comprised blood. V gene TRBV14 combines with J gene TRBJ2-3; D is unclear. The CDR3 DNA reads TGTGCCAGCAGTCAAGACGGCAGGTCTGTCGCAGATACGCAGTATTTT. Translating gives CASSQDGRSVADTQYF.